Each of the 14 T cell receptor beta chains below was sequenced from the same sample in a study of cytomegalovirus exposure and HLA in healthy donors. Data came from immunoSEQ multiplex PCR; TCRdb stores just in-frame clones and leaves some out. The top ten clones hold 1.4% to 1.5% of a sample with some 130,000 clones, around four fifths of them seen once. Sample: PBMCs. The receptors were sampled from a woman aged 25-40 years in good health and CMV-seronegative.

This clone was seen only a few times. CDR3 loop: CASSPRTGGYEQYF. In DNA, the CDR3 is TGCGCCAGCAGCCCCCGGACAGGGGGTTACGAGCAGTACTTC. This sequence joins TRBV5-1 and TRBJ2-7; 10 nucleotides match TRBD1. The CDR3 contains 14 residues. J gave up 4 bases and V 4 bases, and 5 bases lay outside the gene matches. Germline loops: CDR1 SGHRS, CDR2 YFSETQ. The full variable domain, in which reference TRBV5-1 and TRBJ2-7 provide the parts outside the CDR3, is KAGVTQTPRYLIKTRGQQVTLSCSPISGHRSVSWYQQTPGQGLQFLFEYFSETQRNKGNFPGRFSGRQFSNSRSEMNVSTLELGDSALYLCASSPRTGGYEQYFGPGTRLTVT.

In its sample, this clone was seen a few times. V and J are TRBV5-1 and TRBJ1-2; D not resolved. V shed 3 bases and J shed 8 bases, with 17 bases lying between them. The germline V gene encodes CDR1 SGHRS and CDR2 YFSETQ. CDR3 length: 14 amino acids. The CDR3 DNA reads TGCGCCAGCAGCTCGACAAGTTCCACTTGGGGCTACACCTTC. Protein product: CASSSTSSTWGYTF.

The rearrangement links TRBV7-2 to TRBJ1-6; D may be TRBD1 (6 bases). The CDR3 totals 18 residues. V gave up 4 bases and J gave up 2 bases, with 18 bases separating them. The germline gives CDR1 SGHTA, CDR2 FQGNSA. The CDR3 region is CASSSRGGRETYNSPLHF. CDR3 DNA sequence: TGTGCCAGCAGCTCTCGAGGGGGGAGGGAGACCTATAATTCACCCCTCCACTTT.

This clone occurred a few times. The CDR3 sequence is CASSSTGGSETQYF. CDR3 sequence (DNA): TGTGCCAGCAGCTCCACAGGGGGCAGTGAGACCCAGTACTTC. The rearrangement joins TRBV11-3 to TRBJ2-5; TRBD1 aligns across 9 bases. Germline V CDR1 and CDR2: SGHNT, YENEEA. The V and J ends lost 4 bases and 5 bases, in that order; junction bases with no gene match: 5. This CDR3 spans 14 amino acids. The full variable domain, in which reference TRBV11-3 and TRBJ2-5 provide the parts outside the CDR3, is EAGVVQSPRYKIIEKKQPVAFWCNPISGHNTLYWYLQNLGQGPELLIRYENEEAVDDSQLPKDRFSAERLKGVDSTLKIQPAELGDSAVYLCASSSTGGSETQYFGPGTRLLVL.

The rearrangement links TRBV2 to TRBJ2-2; no reliable D call. The CDR3 length is 14 residues. The ends were cut back, 1 base at V and 3 bases at J, with 6 bases in the middle. CDR1 is SNHLY and CDR2 is FYNNEI in the germline V gene. The chain's CDR3 is CASSEGLYTGELFF. The CDR3 DNA follows: TGTGCCAGCAGTGAAGGGCTGTACACCGGGGAGCTGTTTTTT.

V and J are TRBV19 and TRBJ2-1, with 8 bases matching TRBD1. V trimming: 5 bases; J trimming: 7 bases; junction bases outside the gene matches: 13. This CDR3 region has 16 residues. The V gene's germline CDR1 is LNHDA and CDR2 SQIVND (reference sequence). The CDR3: CASSLPPGQALNEQFF. The CDR3, as DNA: TGTGCCAGTAGTCTACCACCGGGACAGGCTCTTAATGAGCAGTTCTTC.

This clone was detected only a few times. The V call is TRBV5-1, the J call TRBJ1-2, with TRBD1 matching 9 bases. The CDR3 runs to 14 residues. The germline CDR1 and CDR2 sequences are SGHRS and YFSETQ. Losses at the gene ends were 3 bases for V and 8 bases for J; bases not matched to a gene: 8. The chain's CDR3 is CASSSDRGEGGYTF. CDR3 coding DNA: TGCGCCAGCAGCTCGGACAGGGGAGAGGGGGGCTACACCTTC.

This clone has a single count. The chain couples TRBV19 to TRBJ1-5; unclear D gene. The V gene lost 4 bases and the J gene lost 6 bases, with 16 bases spanning the gap. The germline CDR1 and CDR2 sequences are LNHDA and SQIVND (reference sequence). The CDR3 sequence is 15 residues long. The CDR3 loop reads CASSSWSGQSQPQHF. In nucleotides, the CDR3 is TGTGCCAGTAGTAGTTGGTCGGGTCAAAGTCAGCCCCAGCATTTT.

V usage is TRBV18 and J usage is TRBJ1-2; 9 bases fit TRBD1. Per germline, CDR1 KGHSH and CDR2 LQKENI. The CDR3 is 14 residues long. With V trimmed by 3 bases and J by 2 bases, 1 base remained unmatched. DNA of the CDR3: TGTGCCAGCTCACCTGGGACAGGGAACTATGGCTACACCTTC. Amino acids: CASSPGTGNYGYTF.

The V and J genes are TRBV2 and TRBJ2-1, with 8 bases that match TRBD2. The CDR3 has 15 amino acids. Unmatched junction bases numbered 6, after V lost 8 bases and J lost 0 bases. Per the germline V gene, CDR1 is SNHLY and CDR2 is FYNNEI. The CDR3 loop reads CASHRGTSSYNEQFF. The CDR3 coding sequence is TGTGCCAGCCACCGGGGGACTAGCTCCTACAATGAGCAGTTCTTC.

The chain has TRBV10-3 and TRBJ1-2; TRBD1 matches at 7 bases. V shed 0 bases and J 2 bases; nucleotides not matched to a gene: 0. This CDR3 region has 14 residues. Per the germline V gene, CDR1 is ENHRY and CDR2 is SYGVKD. The CDR3 nucleotides are TGTGCCATCAGTGAGTCGGGACAGAACTATGGCTACACCTTC. Amino acid sequence: CAISESGQNYGYTF.

The chain uses TRBV9 and TRBJ1-1; D is perhaps TRBD1 (6 bases). Germline values: CDR1 SGDLS, CDR2 YYNGEE. The length of the CDR3 is 15 residues. Between the trimmed V and J ends, which lost 4 bases and 0 bases, there was a span of 13 bases. CDR3 loop: CASSPRGGMNTEAFF. CDR3 DNA sequence: TGTGCCAGCAGCCCGAGGGGGGGGATGAACACTGAAGCTTTCTTT.

This chain joins TRBV5-1 and TRBJ1-6; D perhaps matches TRBD1 (5 bases). This CDR3 contains 14 residues. V lost 0 bases and J lost 10, with 11 bases in between. CDR1 is SGHRS and CDR2 is YFSETQ in the germline V gene. CDR3 bases: TGCGCCAGCAGCTTGGCCAGGGTGAGGTCACCCCTCCACTTT. Encoded protein: CASSLARVRSPLHF.

The genes are TRBV9 and TRBJ1-1; 9 bases line up with TRBD1. J gave up 5 bases and V 0 bases, and 2 bases lay outside the gene matches. Germline loops: CDR1 SGDLS, CDR2 YYNGEE. This CDR3 contains 14 residues. CDR3 loop: CASSVVGQGTEAFF. The CDR3 DNA sequence: TGTGCCAGCAGCGTAGTGGGACAGGGAACTGAAGCTTTCTTT.